This TCR beta chain was observed in a study of early T cells in non-severe SARS-CoV-2 infection. Study-level information: Sequencing was performed on bulk RNA from unsorted whole blood, leaving chains unpaired.

This clonotype was detected many times. Attachment of unique molecular identifiers was made to individual cDNA molecules. MiXCR was run by TCRdb on the 5' RACE reads, yielding one entry per CDR3 protein. Of tens of thousands of distinct CDR3 sequences detected, roughly a tenth appear once; the ten largest clones hold under 9%. This TCR was sampled from an adult who was a healthcare worker with PCR-confirmed SARS-CoV-2 infection or an uninfected control (not recorded which). The sequencing sample was made of whole blood.

This chain's CDR3 is CSARGDSNQPQHF. The CDR3 nucleotides read TGCAGTGCTAGAGGGGATAGCAATCAGCCCCAGCATTTT. The chain couples TRBV20-1 to TRBJ1-5; no firm D call. The CDR3 has 13 residues. The germline V gene encodes CDR1 DFQATT and CDR2 SNEGSKA (reference sequence). V lost 1 base and J 0 bases, leaving 4 bases between the germline ends.